These 12 T cell receptor beta chains were sequenced from one sample in a study of T cells in Graves' hyperthyroidism and ophthalmopathy (dated by TCRdb to 2018 to 2020). The library was obtained by multiplex PCR. Sequenced on an Illumina HiSeq 2000. The TCR beta CDR3 regions were amplified from RNA transcripts. The TCR CDR3 was subjected to a first round of RT-PCR using the HTBI primer set and the Qiagen OneStep RT-PCR kit. TCRdb passed the public sequencing reads through fastp at Q25 and MiXCR, retaining productive beta sequences. Records with the same CDR3 protein are collapsed into one entry carrying the most frequent genes and DNA. The sample profile shows a few hundred thousand distinct CDR3 sequences; approximately 13% of them were found once. The ten top clones hold 9% to 9.5% of the sample. The sample consisted of blood. The receptors were gathered from a woman younger than 30 with Graves' hyperthyroidism.

V gene TRBV4-1 combines with J gene TRBJ1-5; D call uncertain. Trimming took 3 bases from V and 6 from J, leaving 15 bases between them. CDR1 MGHRA and CDR2 YSYEKL come from the germline V gene. The CDR3 runs 15 residues. The CDR3 here is CASSHEEELGQPQHF. The CDR3 DNA reads TGCGCCAGCAGCCATGAGGAGGAACTAGGTCAGCCCCAGCATTTT.

This clonotype was observed a few times. The chain uses TRBV15 and TRBJ1-1; possible D gene TRBD1, 6 bases. Trimming took 0 bases from V and 10 from J, leaving 12 bases between them. The CDR3 length is 13 residues. Germline-derived CDR1 and CDR2 are LNHNV and YYDKDF (reference sequence). CDR3 nucleotide sequence: TGTGCCACCAGCAGAGATCGGGGGGGCCTAGCTTTCTTT. This codes for CATSRDRGGLAFF. The entire variable domain, with the rest obtained from reference TRBV15 and TRBJ1-1, is as follows: DAMVIQNPRYQVTQFGKPVTLSCSQTLNHNVMYWYQQKSSQAPKLLFHYYDKDFNNEADTPDNFQSRRPNTSFCFLDIRSPGLGDTAMYLCATSRDRGGLAFFGQGTRLTVV.

This clonotype was seen only a few times. This chain uses TRBV15 with TRBJ2-2; TRBD1 aligns across 8 bases. CDR3 length: 16 residues. Per the germline V gene, CDR1 is LNHNV and CDR2 is YYDKDF (reference sequence). The V gene end was trimmed by 1 base and the J gene end by 4 bases; junction bases not matched to a gene: 5. The CDR3 is CATSRGRGLGTGELFF. The CDR3 DNA sequence: TGTGCCACCAGCAGAGGCAGGGGGCTCGGCACCGGGGAGCTGTTTTTT.

V and J are TRBV10-1 and TRBJ2-2; no reliable D call. The CDR3 length is 15 residues. The V end was cut by 2 bases, the J end by 0 bases, with 7 bases between. CDR1 WNHNN and CDR2 SYGVQD come from the germline V gene (reference sequence). The CDR3 loop is CASSEQRTNTGELFF. The CDR3, as DNA: TGCGCCAGCAGTGAGCAGCGTACGAACACCGGGGAGCTGTTTTTT.

This clonotype was seen many times. The chain has TRBV30 and TRBJ1-1; possibly TRBD1 for D (5 bases). V was pared by 4 bases and J by 8 bases, with 17 bases between. The CDR3 runs to 13 residues. From germline, CDR1 is GTSNPN and CDR2 SVGIG (reference sequence). CDR3 DNA: TGTGCCTGGATCCAAACCCCAGGGTCGGAAGCTTTCTTT. It codes for CAWIQTPGSEAFF.

This clonotype occurred many times. The V gene is TRBV5-1, the J gene TRBJ2-1; TRBD2 matches at 13 bases. The V gene's germline CDR1 is SGHRS and CDR2 YFSETQ. Trimming at V came to 7 bases and at J to 7 bases, leaving 14 bases not matched to a gene. The CDR3 loop spans 17 amino acids. The CDR3 here is CASAWGTSGGVWNEQFF. The CDR3 nucleotides read TGCGCCAGCGCCTGGGGAACTAGCGGGGGGGTGTGGAATGAGCAGTTCTTC. Using reference TRBV5-1 and TRBJ2-1 for the parts outside the CDR3, the full variable domain is KAGVTQTPRYLIKTRGQQVTLSCSPISGHRSVSWYQQTPGQGLQFLFEYFSETQRNKGNFPGRFSGRQFSNSRSEMNVSTLELGDSALYLCASAWGTSGGVWNEQFFGPGTRLTVL.

This clonotype has at least ten counts. The V and J genes are TRBV6-5 and TRBJ2-5; possibly TRBD2 for D (6 bases). Germline CDR1 MNHEY, CDR2 SVGAGI. The CDR3 runs 17 residues. Trimming stripped 2 bases from V and 5 bases from J, with 21 bases between. The CDR3 loop is CASSYKQGGLDRETQYF. The DNA of the CDR3 is TGTGCCAGCAGTTACAAGCAGGGAGGTCTGGATAGGGAGACCCAGTACTTC.

This clonotype was counted ten times or more. This chain joins TRBV20-1 and TRBJ2-7; 9 bases are shared with TRBD1. The CDR3 totals 17 residues. V shed 7 bases and J 2 bases; nucleotides not matched to a gene: 18. Per germline, CDR1 DFQATT and CDR2 SNEGSKA (reference sequence). DNA for the CDR3: TGCAGTGTACAATCACTCGGGACAGGGTTTTGGACCTACGAGCAGTACTTC. Protein product: CSVQSLGTGFWTYEQYF.

This clonotype has ten or more counts. The CDR3 is CASSRDEGAIGNEKLFF. Here the CDR3 DNA reads TGCGCCAGCAGCCGAGACGAGGGGGCAATTGGTAATGAAAAACTGTTTTTT. This chain connects TRBV4-1 to TRBJ1-4; TRBD1 aligns across 7 bases. The V gene end was trimmed by 4 bases and the J gene end by 4 bases; junction bases not matched to a gene: 12. CDR3 length equals 17 residues. Germline assignment: CDR1 MGHRA and CDR2 YSYEKL.

This clonotype was seen at least ten times. CDR3 bases: TGTGCCAGCAGTCCGGACGGTAACCTCTATGGCTACACCTTC. Protein sequence: CASSPDGNLYGYTF. The J gene is TRBJ1-2, the V gene TRBV12-3 or TRBV12-4; unclear D gene. The CDR3 runs to 14 residues. Deletions cut 5 bases from V and 4 bases from J, with 14 bases between.

The chain recombines TRBV11-2 with TRBJ2-3, with D unresolved. The germline CDR1 and CDR2 sequences are SGHAT and FQNNGV. The CDR3 covers 14 residues. Trimming shortened V by 4 bases and J by 2 bases, and 10 bases separated the two germline ends. The CDR3 reads CASSSVRSTDTQYF. The CDR3 bases are TGTGCCAGCAGCTCAGTCCGGTCCACAGATACGCAGTATTTT.

At least ten counts were recorded for this clonotype. This chain joins TRBV7-9 and TRBJ1-1; 12 nucleotides align to TRBD1. The V gene's germline CDR1 is SEHNR and CDR2 FQNEAQ (reference sequence). The CDR3 has 14 amino acids. Trimming took 10 bases from V and 3 from J; bases not matched to a gene: 6. This CDR3 is CATSGTGGHTEAFF. CDR3 sequence (DNA): TGTGCCACCTCCGGGACAGGGGGCCACACTGAAGCTTTCTTT.